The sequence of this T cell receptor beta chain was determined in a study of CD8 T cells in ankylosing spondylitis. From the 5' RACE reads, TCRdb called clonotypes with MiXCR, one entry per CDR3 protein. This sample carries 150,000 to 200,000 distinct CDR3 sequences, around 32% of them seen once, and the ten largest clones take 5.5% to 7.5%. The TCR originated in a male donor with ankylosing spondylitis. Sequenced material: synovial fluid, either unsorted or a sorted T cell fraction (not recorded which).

The CDR3 loop is CASSFKADVWTMGYTF. As DNA, the CDR3 is TGTGCCAGCAGCTTCAAAGCGGACGTCTGGACGATGGGCTACACCTTC. The chain uses TRBV7-8 and TRBJ1-2, with D unclear. This CDR3 has 16 amino acids. Trimming took 3 bases from V and 8 from J, leaving 22 bases between them. From germline, CDR1 is SGHVS and CDR2 FQNEAQ.